The 9 T cell receptor beta chains given below trace back to one sample, sequenced in a study of cytomegalovirus exposure and HLA in healthy donors. PCR was performed using 60 Vbeta and 13 Jbeta primers. The protocol was immunoSEQ multiplex PCR, while the TCRdb copy is restricted to in-frame clones and leaves out a portion. The sample holds under 150,000 clones, about 79% seen once. Sample: PBMCs. The receptor set was obtained from a male donor in good health and CMV-seronegative.

The J gene is TRBJ2-1, the V gene TRBV9, with 7 bases that match TRBD2. Germline V gene lookup returns CDR1 SGDLS and CDR2 YYNGEE. V dropped 0 bases and J dropped 8; count of bases not matched to a gene: 8. CDR3 size: 15 residues. CDR3 bases: TGTGCCAGCAGCGTAGACGGCGGGAGAGGGGATGAGCAGTTCTTC. Protein product: CASSVDGGRGDEQFF.

The chain joins TRBV11-3 to TRBJ2-3; 8 bases fit TRBD1. This CDR3 is built from 16 residues. Trimming cost V 5 bases and J 0 bases; bases outside gene matches: 7. From germline, CDR1 is SGHNT and CDR2 YENEEA. The CDR3 coding sequence is TGTGCCAGCAGCCAGGGACAGGACTCTAGCACAGATACGCAGTATTTT. It codes for CASSQGQDSSTDTQYF.

The chain recombines TRBV28 with TRBJ1-4; D might be TRBD1 (5 bases). V was clipped by 6 bases and J by 4 bases, with 15 bases between them. CDR1 and CDR2 from the germline V gene are MDHEN and SYDVKM. The CDR3 totals 15 residues. CDR3 bases: TGTGCCAGCAGGGGGACTGAACCTCTTAATGAAAAACTGTTTTTT. This translates into CASRGTEPLNEKLFF.

The chain links TRBV11-2 to TRBJ2-2, with D tentatively TRBD1 (6 bases). Germline V gene sequence: CDR1 SGHAT, CDR2 FQNNGV. The V end lost 1 base, the J end lost 5 bases, and 14 bases lay between the germline ends. The CDR3 contains 16 residues. This CDR3 reads CASSLAPEQGTGELFF. CDR3 sequence (DNA): TGTGCCAGCAGCTTAGCCCCGGAACAGGGTACCGGGGAGCTGTTTTTT.

This clone was counted only a few times. The V call is TRBV27, the J call TRBJ2-7; D is perhaps TRBD2 (5 bases). The CDR3 runs to 13 residues. CDR1 is MNHEY, CDR2 SMNVEV, per germline (reference sequence). V lost 2 bases, J lost 2 bases, and 7 bases lay in between. The CDR3 here is CASSLVGTYEQYF. In nucleotides, the CDR3 is TGTGCCAGCAGTTTAGTCGGGACCTACGAGCAGTACTTC.

V gene TRBV30 combines with J gene TRBJ2-7, with TRBD1 matching 8 bases. This CDR3 spans 15 amino acids. Germline values: CDR1 GTSNPN, CDR2 SVGIG (reference sequence). V trimming: 1 base; J trimming: 0 bases; junction bases outside the gene matches: 5. CDR3 sequence (DNA): TGTGCCTGGAGTGAGGGGGGACAGGTCTCCTACGAGCAGTACTTC. This gives the protein CAWSEGGQVSYEQYF.

The chain combines TRBV6-1 with TRBJ1-1, with a weak D call TRBD1 (5 bases). The CDR3 length is 12 residues. From germline, CDR1 is MNHNS and CDR2 SASEGT. The V end lost 4 bases, the J end lost 7 bases, and 10 bases lay between the germline ends. The DNA for the CDR3 is TGTGCCAGCAGTGTCGCGGGGGGTGAAGCTTTCTTT. It translates to CASSVAGGEAFF.

The genes are TRBV7-2 and TRBJ2-1; 10 nucleotides align to TRBD2. The CDR3 is 19 residues long. The V segment lost 4 bases and the J segment 0 bases; nucleotides outside the gene matches: 12. Germline V gene lookup returns CDR1 SGHTA and CDR2 FQGNSA. The CDR3 loop is CASSSPPSGSASSYNEQFF. CDR3 nucleotide sequence: TGTGCCAGCAGCTCCCCGCCTAGCGGGAGTGCTAGCTCCTACAATGAGCAGTTCTTC.

The V gene is TRBV6-1, the J gene TRBJ2-7, with TRBD1 matching 9 bases. V lost 7 bases and J lost 1; bases outside the gene matches: 5. The CDR3 has 14 residues. The germline gives CDR1 MNHNS, CDR2 SASEGT. The CDR3 sequence is CASKGTGRSYEQYF. The DNA for the CDR3 is TGTGCCAGCAAAGGGACAGGGAGGTCCTACGAGCAGTACTTC.